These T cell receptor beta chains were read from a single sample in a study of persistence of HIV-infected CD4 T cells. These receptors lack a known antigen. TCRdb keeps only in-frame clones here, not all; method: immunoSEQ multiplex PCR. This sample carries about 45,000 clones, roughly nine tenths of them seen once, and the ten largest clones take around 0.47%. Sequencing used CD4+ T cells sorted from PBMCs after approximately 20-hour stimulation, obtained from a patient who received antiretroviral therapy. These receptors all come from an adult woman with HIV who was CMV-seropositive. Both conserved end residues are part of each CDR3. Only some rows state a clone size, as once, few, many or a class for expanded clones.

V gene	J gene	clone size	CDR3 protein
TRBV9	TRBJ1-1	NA	CASSVDPTGVNTEAFF
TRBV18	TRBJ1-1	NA	CASSPEQGGLNTEAFF
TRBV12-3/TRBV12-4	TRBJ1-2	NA	CASSQGGYGYTF
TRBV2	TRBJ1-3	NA	CASSPRTGVSGNTIYF
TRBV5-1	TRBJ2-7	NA	CASSSRTGSSYEQYF
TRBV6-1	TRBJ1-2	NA	CASSGGTVPSGYGYTF
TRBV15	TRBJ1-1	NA	CATSRGKTDEAFF
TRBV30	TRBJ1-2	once	CAWSAGSDGYTF
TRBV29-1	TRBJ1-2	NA	CSVERQGNFNGYTF
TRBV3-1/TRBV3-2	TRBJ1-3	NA	CASSQGARRNTIYF
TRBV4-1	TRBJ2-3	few	CASSQQVGSGITDTQYF
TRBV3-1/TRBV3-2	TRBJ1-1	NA	CASSQVAGTEAFF
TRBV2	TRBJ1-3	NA	CASRASGGTSGNTIYF
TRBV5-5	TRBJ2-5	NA	CASSPIVEGQETQYF
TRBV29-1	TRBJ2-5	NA	CSVEGRGETQYF
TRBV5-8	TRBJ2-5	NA	CASRSRDRGRETQYF
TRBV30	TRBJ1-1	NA	CAWSSLYTEAFF
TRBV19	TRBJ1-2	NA	CASTPRERAYGYTF
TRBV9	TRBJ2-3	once	CASSTQTSGDTQYF
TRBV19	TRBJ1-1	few	CASSTKWGVRGPNTEAFF
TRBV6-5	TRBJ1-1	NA	CASSYSGGFMNTEAFF
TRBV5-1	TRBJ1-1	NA	CASSLSGVNTEAFF
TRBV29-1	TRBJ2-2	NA	CSVETGSGTGELFF
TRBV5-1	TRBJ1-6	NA	CASSSQVTGPNSPLHF
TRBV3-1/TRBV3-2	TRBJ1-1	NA	CASSQDRNTEAFF
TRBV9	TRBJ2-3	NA	CASSFSGGATDTQYF
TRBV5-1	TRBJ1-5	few	CASSRPRQEWDAVNQPQHF
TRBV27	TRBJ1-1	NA	CASKKGGQMNTEAFF
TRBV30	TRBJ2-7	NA	CAWTKTGYYEQYF
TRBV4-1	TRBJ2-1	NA	CASSLPLAAEQFF
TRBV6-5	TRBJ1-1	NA	CASIPTGGTEAFF
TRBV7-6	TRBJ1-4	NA	CASSSSHGGVSEKLFF
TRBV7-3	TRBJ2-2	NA	CASSLTGQGTGELFF
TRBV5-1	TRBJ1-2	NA	CASSFQTSNYGYTF
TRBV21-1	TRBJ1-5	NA	CASSRGTAGSNQPQHF
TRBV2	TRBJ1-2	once	CASSGRGTSGYTF
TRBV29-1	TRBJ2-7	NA	CSVDLGHEQYF
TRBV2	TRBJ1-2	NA	CASTSRGGYGYTF
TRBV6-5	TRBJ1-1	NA	CASSPQGDKAFF
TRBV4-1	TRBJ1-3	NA	CASSHPQIDPRHTIYF